Sequencing of this T cell receptor beta chain was carried out in a study of blood T cell repertoires in COVID-19. Overall study: PBMCs, B-cell-depleted T cells, or T cells were the source of the cDNA or gDNA that made up the material.

Study processing details: Researchers report that nucleated cell counts were estimated from reference gene primer amplification. Assay: immunoSEQ multiplex PCR; the TCRdb copy retains only in-frame clones and omits some. The D gene and trimming were derived from the DNA, and the V and J assignments and clone size from that table. Of 81,000 or so clones listed, around four fifths are singletons. Germline CDR1 is MNHEY and CDR2 is SVGAGI. V lost 2 bases and J lost 2, with 12 bases in between. This CDR3 region has 15 residues. This sequence was found in a woman between 65 and 79 years old with active or convalescent COVID-19. The chain joins TRBV6-5 to TRBJ1-2; D remains unclear. The sequenced sample consisted of peripheral blood. The CDR3 DNA reads as TGTGCCAGCAGTTACAGAGTCGTTGAGAACTATGGCTACACCTTC. It codes for CASSYRVVENYGYTF.